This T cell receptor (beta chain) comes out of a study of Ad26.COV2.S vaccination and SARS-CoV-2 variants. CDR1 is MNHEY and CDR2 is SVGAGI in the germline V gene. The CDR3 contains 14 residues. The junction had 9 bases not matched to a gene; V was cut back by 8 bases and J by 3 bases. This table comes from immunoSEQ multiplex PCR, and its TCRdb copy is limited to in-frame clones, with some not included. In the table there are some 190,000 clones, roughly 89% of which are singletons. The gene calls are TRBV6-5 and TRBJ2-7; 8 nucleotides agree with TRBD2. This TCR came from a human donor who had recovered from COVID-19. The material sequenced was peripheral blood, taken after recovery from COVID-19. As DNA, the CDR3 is TGTGCCAGCCGAGGAGCGGGGGCTCACTACGAGCAGTACTTC. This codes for CASRGAGAHYEQYF.